This T cell receptor (beta chain) is drawn from a study of blood T cell repertoires in COVID-19. Study context: PBMCs, B-cell-depleted T cells, or T cells provided the cDNA or gDNA that made up the material.

Profiling relied on immunoSEQ multiplex PCR, and the TCRdb table lists in-frame clones only, not all of them. Here the sample spans about 280,000 clones, 75% to 90% being singletons. J gave up 3 bases and V 4 bases, and 3 bases lay outside the gene matches. CDR3 length: 13 amino acids. Per the germline V gene, CDR1 is MNHEY and CDR2 is SMNVEV (reference sequence). This sequence was found in a woman aged 45-59 years who had recovered from COVID-19. Sequenced material: PBMCs or T cells enriched from blood (not recorded which). The chain employs TRBV27 and TRBJ2-7; 7 bases agree with TRBD1. The CDR3 loop is CASSYGTVYEQYF. CDR3 in DNA: TGTGCCAGCAGTTACGGGACAGTCTACGAGCAGTACTTC.